Below are 15 T cell receptor beta chains sequenced from a single sample in a study of blood T cells in healthy people across ages. Through a sample-barcoded 5' primer and a J-beta primer mix, a second PCR was run for roughly 6 to 12 cycles. Each CDR3 protein is one row after TCRdb ran MiXCR on the 5' RACE reads. The sample has some 710,000 distinct CDR3 sequences; about a fifth are singletons. Sequenced sample: blood. These receptors were obtained from a man in his 70s in good health.

This clonotype occurred a few times. The J gene is TRBJ2-1, the V gene TRBV20-1; D is undetermined. V lost 5 bases, J lost 10 bases, and 15 bases lay in between. This CDR3 comprises 12 residues. The V gene's germline CDR1 is DFQATT and CDR2 SNEGSKA (reference sequence). This chain's CDR3 is CSAVPRVGEQFF. The CDR3 nucleotides are TGCAGTGCTGTCCCAAGAGTGGGGGAGCAGTTCTTC.

The chain combines TRBV30 with TRBJ2-2; D is possibly TRBD1 (6 bases). Germline V gene lookup returns CDR1 GTSNPN and CDR2 SVGIG (reference sequence). The CDR3 runs 14 residues. V lost 2 bases, J lost 5 bases, and 12 bases lay in between. The CDR3 loop reads CAWSSRGWTGELFF. For the CDR3, the DNA is TGTGCCTGGAGTAGCAGGGGCTGGACCGGGGAGCTGTTTTTT. Full variable domain (outside the CDR3, taken from reference TRBV30 and TRBJ2-2): SQTIHQWPATLVQPVGSPLSLECTVEGTSNPNLYWYRQAAGRGLQLLFYSVGIGQISSEVPQNLSASRPQDRQFILSSKKLLLSDSGFYLCAWSSRGWTGELFFGEGSRLTVL.

V and J are TRBV5-1 and TRBJ2-2; TRBD1 agrees at 10 bases. The CDR3 is 16 residues long. The germline CDR1 and CDR2 sequences are SGHRS and YFSETQ. V shed 0 bases and J 4 bases; nucleotides not matched to a gene: 3. For the CDR3, the DNA is TGCGCCAGCAGCTTGGCGGGGACAGGGGCCACCGGGGAGCTGTTTTTT. Its protein product is CASSLAGTGATGELFF. Filled out from reference TRBV5-1 and TRBJ2-2, the complete variable domain reads KAGVTQTPRYLIKTRGQQVTLSCSPISGHRSVSWYQQTPGQGLQFLFEYFSETQRNKGNFPGRFSGRQFSNSRSEMNVSTLELGDSALYLCASSLAGTGATGELFFGEGSRLTVL.

V usage is TRBV29-1 and J usage is TRBJ2-1; TRBD1 agrees at 7 bases. V lost 3 bases to trimming and J lost 15 bases; unmatched junction nucleotides: 8. Per the germline V gene, CDR1 is SQVTM and CDR2 is ANQGSEA. This CDR3 region has 11 residues. The CDR3 sequence is CSVEARQGRFF. The DNA for the CDR3 is TGCAGCGTTGAGGCAAGACAGGGACGGTTCTTC.

In the case of this clonotype: A junction end diverges from the germline sequence, so it may reflect a read error. The chain links TRBV27 to TRBJ2-3; D might be TRBD1 or TRBD2, each matching 5 bases. Germline CDR1 and CDR2: MNHEY and SMNVEV (reference sequence). CDR3 size: 13 residues. For the CDR3, the DNA is TGTGCCAGCCGTTGGCAGGGAGCAGATACGCACTATTTT. This codes for CASRWQGADTHYF.

This clonotype has a handful of counts. The chain uses TRBV20-1 and TRBJ2-5; 10 positions agree with TRBD2. Judging by the DNA end, TRBJ2-1 fits better; the J call may be wrong. Germline V gene data show CDR1 as DFQATT and CDR2 as SNEGSKA (reference sequence). This CDR3 comprises 14 residues. CDR3 DNA sequence: TGCAGTGCTAGAGCCACTAGCGGGATCTATGAGCAGTTCTTC. It yields the protein CSARATSGIYEQFF.

V and J are TRBV6-6 and TRBJ1-4; D remains unclear. Trimming left V 4 bases short and J 0 bases short, with 12 bases between. The CDR3 covers 16 residues. Germline CDR1 MNHNY, CDR2 SVGAGI (reference sequence). The CDR3 loop reads CASSSTDGATNEKLFF. In DNA, the CDR3 is TGTGCCAGCAGTTCGACTGACGGTGCAACTAATGAAAAACTGTTTTTT.

The chain is built from TRBV5-1 and TRBJ1-1; D is perhaps TRBD1 (5 bases). The germline gives CDR1 SGHRS, CDR2 YFSETQ. The CDR3 sequence is 15 residues long. Trimming removed 0 bases at V and 6 bases at J, with 15 bases between. The CDR3 DNA reads TGCGCCAGCAGCTTGGAAGGCAGGGTACGGGCTGAAGCTTTCTTT. Its translation: CASSLEGRVRAEAFF. The complete variable domain, with remaining parts taken from reference TRBV5-1 and TRBJ1-1, reads KAGVTQTPRYLIKTRGQQVTLSCSPISGHRSVSWYQQTPGQGLQFLFEYFSETQRNKGNFPGRFSGRQFSNSRSEMNVSTLELGDSALYLCASSLEGRVRAEAFFGQGTRLTVV.

This clonotype was seen a handful of times. This chain links TRBV28 with TRBJ2-2; TRBD2 agrees at 8 bases. The CDR3 has 13 amino acids. Germline assignment: CDR1 MDHEN and CDR2 SYDVKM. V was clipped by 6 bases and J by 10 bases; unmatched bases: 7. CDR3 residues: CASSRGGIVELFF. DNA for the CDR3: TGTGCCAGCAGCCGGGGGGGGATAGTGGAGCTGTTTTTT.

The gene calls are TRBV5-1 and TRBJ2-7; TRBD1 matches at 7 bases. Germline loops: CDR1 SGHRS, CDR2 YFSETQ. CDR3 length: 14 residues. V lost 3 bases and J lost 3; bases outside the gene matches: 6. CDR3 sequence: CASSSGTVYYEQYF. The CDR3 DNA reads TGCGCCAGCAGCTCCGGGACAGTATACTACGAGCAGTACTTC.

The chain has TRBV7-7 and TRBJ2-5; D uncertain. Germline V gene sequence: CDR1 SSHAT, CDR2 FNYEAQ (reference sequence). The CDR3 is 13 residues long. V was pared by 1 base and J by 3 bases, with 6 bases between. CDR3 protein: CASSLGQEETQYF. CDR3 bases: TGTGCCAGCAGCTTAGGGCAGGAAGAGACCCAGTACTTC.

The sample holds many counts of this clonotype. This sequence joins TRBV3-1 and TRBJ2-7; D unresolved. Trimming left V 0 bases short and J 1 base short, with 7 bases between. Germline lookup yields CDR1 LGHDT and CDR2 YNNKEL (reference sequence). The CDR3 spans 14 residues. As DNA, the CDR3 is TGTGCCAGCAGCCAAGATAAGCTTTCCTACGAGCAGTACTTC. Protein: CASSQDKLSYEQYF.

The chain is built from TRBV5-1 and TRBJ2-5, with 10 bases lining up with TRBD2. Near its end, the DNA agrees better with TRBJ2-1, so the J call may be wrong. Germline-derived CDR1 and CDR2 are SGHRS and YFSETQ. The CDR3 has 15 amino acids. In DNA form, the CDR3 reads TGCGCCAGCAGCTTTGGTAGCGGGAGGAACAATGAGCAGTTCTTC. Its protein is CASSFGSGRNNEQFF.

V is TRBV20-1 and J is TRBJ2-3; D ambiguous. Germline loops: CDR1 DFQATT, CDR2 SNEGSKA (reference sequence). The CDR3 is made up of 16 amino acids. V gave up 8 bases and J gave up 2 bases, with 23 bases separating them. CDR3 sequence: CSSSLGWQTLTDTQYF. The CDR3 region has the DNA TGCAGTTCATCCTTAGGGTGGCAAACGCTCACAGATACGCAGTATTTT.

The J gene is TRBJ1-4, the V gene TRBV7-9, with 11 bases identical to TRBD1. Germline V lookup: CDR1 SEHNR, CDR2 FQNEAQ (reference sequence). Trimming cost V 5 bases and J 10 bases; bases outside gene matches: 12. The CDR3 loop spans 16 amino acids. The chain's CDR3 is CASSRGTGGDFGKLFF. For the CDR3, the DNA is TGTGCCAGCAGCCGGGGGACAGGGGGTGACTTTGGAAAACTGTTTTTT.